Shown below are 31 T cell receptor beta chains from a single sample sequenced in a study of neurological immune-mediated disorders. TCRdb processed the 5' RACE reads anew with MiXCR; each CDR3 protein has one entry. This table holds some 79,000 distinct CDR3 sequences, approximately 14% found once. The specimen was PBMCs. All receptors come from a woman in her forties or fifties in good health.

This clonotype was counted at least ten times. No conserved phenylalanine or tryptophan ends this CDR3, so it is likely a read error. Because the CDR3's place on the DNA is in doubt, the DNA is left out and the CDR3 is given as listed by TCRdb. The chain employs TRBV5-5 and TRBJ2-1; the table's D call, TRBD2, has no DNA check behind it. Germline CDR1 and CDR2: SGHKS and YYEKEE (reference sequence). The CDR3 comprises 14 residues, both ends counted. CDR3 region: CASSLESSGGKVLV.

This clonotype was seen at least ten times. The chain employs TRBV20-1 and TRBJ2-5, with D possibly being TRBD1 or TRBD2 (5 bases each). The CDR3 loop spans 14 amino acids. Trimming took 2 bases from V and 1 from J, leaving 11 bases between them. Germline lookup yields CDR1 DFQATT and CDR2 SNEGSKA (reference sequence). In DNA, the CDR3 is TGCAGTGCTAGATTTCAGGGACCCCAAGAGACCCAGTACTTC. It encodes CSARFQGPQETQYF.

This clonotype was observed many times. The J gene is TRBJ1-1, the V gene TRBV7-8; no definite D call. The CDR3 sequence is 14 residues long. V dropped 2 bases and J dropped 4 bases, with 11 bases sitting between them. Germline loops: CDR1 SGHVS, CDR2 FQNEAQ. The CDR3 sequence is CASSLREGATEAFF. The CDR3 nucleotides are TGTGCCAGCAGCTTAAGGGAGGGCGCCACTGAAGCTTTCTTT.

This clonotype was observed many times. The chain employs TRBV4-1 and TRBJ1-5; TRBD1 agrees at 8 bases. The CDR3 is made up of 16 amino acids. The J segment lost 4 bases and the V segment lost 4 bases, leaving 9 bases of the junction unmatched. In germline, CDR1 is MGHRA, CDR2 YSYEKL. The CDR3 coding sequence is TGCGCCAGCAGCCCCGCACAGGGGGGAGGGAATCAGCCCCAGCATTTT. Protein product: CASSPAQGGGNQPQHF.

This clonotype was counted only a few times. The V and J genes are TRBV2 and TRBJ1-1; D possibly corresponds to TRBD1 (6 bases). The V end was cut by 6 bases, the J end by 6 bases, with 14 bases between. Looked up from germline, CDR1 is SNHLY and CDR2 is FYNNEI. The CDR3 consists of 13 residues. The CDR3 region is CASRATGIPEAFF. Written as DNA, the CDR3 is TGTGCCAGCAGGGCCACAGGGATCCCTGAAGCTTTCTTT.

This clonotype was found many times. The chain recombines TRBV12-3 or TRBV12-4 with TRBJ1-5, with D perhaps matching TRBD1 (5 bases). The germline V and J ends were trimmed by 5 bases and 2 bases, with 19 bases remaining between them. CDR3 size: 17 residues. DNA for the CDR3: TGTGCCAGCAGTCCTTGGATGGGGGACGGCGGCAATCAGCCCCAGCATTTT. Protein product: CASSPWMGDGGNQPQHF.

A word on this clonotype: This may arise from a read error, as a much more abundant clone is one base away. The CDR3 here is CAIMWSSGANVLTF. Here the CDR3 DNA reads TGTGCCATCATGTGGAGCTCTGGGGCCAACGTCCTGACTTTC. This chain joins TRBV10-3 and TRBJ2-6; D not resolved. V lost 7 bases to trimming and J lost 0 bases, with 7 bases between them. CDR1 is ENHRY and CDR2 is SYGVKD in the germline V gene. CDR3 length: 14 amino acids.

Note on this clonotype: This may stem from a read error, because a much larger clone lies one nucleotide away. The J gene is TRBJ2-3, the V gene TRBV29-1; no firm D call. This CDR3 has 15 residues. Germline CDR1 SQVTM, CDR2 ANQGSEA. For the CDR3, the DNA is TGCAGCGTTGATTACCGGGCGGATGGCACAGATGCGCAGTATTTT. This sequence encodes CSVDYRADGTDAQYF.

In its sample, this clonotype was seen many times. The rearrangement joins TRBV12-3 or TRBV12-4 to TRBJ2-7, with 11 nucleotides matching TRBD1. The CDR3 is 16 residues long. The V gene end was trimmed by 1 base and the J gene end by 3 bases; junction bases not matched to a gene: 5. DNA for the CDR3: TGTGCCAGCAGTTTAGGGTGGGACAGGGGGGACTACGAGCAGTACTTC. Translating gives CASSLGWDRGDYEQYF.

This clonotype was counted at least ten times. The chain joins TRBV28 to TRBJ2-4, with 9 bases fitting TRBD2. Trimming took 2 bases from V and 5 from J; bases not matched to a gene: 4. The CDR3 has 15 amino acids. Looked up from germline, CDR1 is MDHEN and CDR2 is SYDVKM. For the CDR3, the DNA is TGTGCCAGCAGTTTAGGCGGGAGGGCCCAAAACATTCAGTACTTC. Translation: CASSLGGRAQNIQYF.

The table lists this clonotype with many counts. A read error may produce the germline difference seen at one junction end. The genes are TRBV5-1 and TRBJ2-3; D is ambiguous. Looked up from germline, CDR1 is SGHRS and CDR2 is YFSETQ. The CDR3 runs 12 residues. CDR3 DNA sequence: TGTGCCAGCAGCTCTAACAGAGATACGCAGTATTTT. Encoded protein: CASSSNRDTQYF.

This clonotype was recorded many times. The V and J genes are TRBV28 and TRBJ2-7; possible D gene TRBD1, 6 bases. The V and J ends lost 2 bases and 3 bases respectively, with 14 bases between them. This CDR3 has 15 amino acids. Germline V gene sequence: CDR1 MDHEN, CDR2 SYDVKM. The CDR3 sequence: CASSLAGDRFYEQYF. CDR3 DNA sequence: TGTGCCAGCAGTTTAGCAGGGGACCGATTCTACGAGCAGTACTTC.

This clonotype is a singleton in its sample. One base away lies a much larger clone, so this may be a sequencing read error. DNA for the CDR3: TGCGCCGGAGCCCGGGACACCCCCACCTTGGATGAGCAGTTCTTC. Encoded protein: CAGARDTPTLDEQFF. The chain joins TRBV5-1 to TRBJ2-1; tentatively, D is TRBD1 (6 bases). The CDR3 is made up of 15 amino acids. The germline V gene has CDR1 SGHRS and CDR2 YFSETQ. V lost 10 bases and J 8 bases, leaving 25 bases between the germline ends.

This clonotype was observed many times. The chain couples TRBV29-1 to TRBJ2-6; D gene unclear. Trimming removed 4 bases from V and 0 bases from J, with 4 bases in between. The CDR3 has 13 residues. Germline CDR1 and CDR2: SQVTM and ANQGSEA. The CDR3 is CSVGVSGANVLTF. For the CDR3, the DNA is TGCAGCGTTGGGGTCTCTGGGGCCAACGTCCTGACTTTC. The full variable domain, its missing parts supplied by reference TRBV29-1 and TRBJ2-6, is SAVISQKPSRDICQRGTSLTIQCQVDSQVTMMFWYRQQPGQSLTLIATANQGSEATYESGFVIDKFPISRPNLTFSTLTVSNMSPEDSSIYLCSVGVSGANVLTFGAGSRLTVL.

This clonotype was counted ten times or more. The chain joins TRBV12-3 or TRBV12-4 to TRBJ2-3; D uncertain. There are 11 residues in the CDR3. Trimming pared 9 bases from V and 7 bases from J, leaving 11 bases between. CDR3 residues: CASTAGNTQYF. CDR3 nucleotides: TGTGCCAGTACCGCTGGAAATACGCAGTATTTT.

This clonotype was picked up many times. This rearrangement joins TRBV5-6 to TRBJ2-1; TRBD2 matches 11 bases. The CDR3 sequence is 14 residues long. The V gene's germline CDR1 is SGHDT and CDR2 YYEEEE. J lost 5 bases, V lost 3 bases, and 1 base had no gene match. The CDR3 protein is CASSWGLADNEQFF. CDR3 nucleotide sequence: TGTGCCAGCAGCTGGGGACTAGCGGACAATGAGCAGTTCTTC.

In this sample, this clonotype turned up many times. This chain links TRBV5-1 with TRBJ1-1; D gene uncertain. The length of the CDR3 is 13 residues. The V gene's germline CDR1 is SGHRS and CDR2 YFSETQ. Trimming removed 2 bases at V and 1 base at J, with 6 bases between. CDR3 nucleotides: TGCGCCAGCAGCTTTAGACAGAACACTGAAGCTTTCTTT. Encoded protein: CASSFRQNTEAFF.

This clonotype has at least ten counts. The V gene is TRBV21-1, the J gene TRBJ1-4. TRBV21-1 is shown as a pseudogene. The CDR3 is made up of 15 amino acids. As DNA, the CDR3 is TGTGCCAGCAGCAACCCGGGACGAGATAATGAAAAACTGTTTTTT. It is translated as CASSNPGRDNEKLFF.

This clonotype was detected many times. The chain employs TRBV20-1 and TRBJ1-1; D gene ambiguous. Per germline, CDR1 DFQATT and CDR2 SNEGSKA (reference sequence). V dropped 1 base and J dropped 1 base, with 13 bases sitting between them. The CDR3 consists of 15 residues. CDR3 in DNA: TGCAGTGCTAGAGGTTTGGCTTGGGAGAACACTGAAGCTTTCTTT. Translating it yields CSARGLAWENTEAFF.

This clonotype was observed a few times. The rearrangement links TRBV9 to TRBJ2-1, with 13 positions matching TRBD2. The germline gives CDR1 SGDLS, CDR2 YYNGEE. The CDR3 is 19 residues long. Trimming removed 3 bases from V and 0 bases from J; junction bases left unmatched: 9. The CDR3: CASSALGLAGLSSYNEQFF. CDR3 DNA sequence: TGTGCCAGCAGCGCCTTGGGACTAGCGGGACTCTCCTCCTACAATGAGCAGTTCTTC.

In its sample, this clonotype was seen many times. The chain employs TRBV20-1 and TRBJ1-1; unclear D gene. Trimming left V 3 bases short and J 0 bases short, with 8 bases between. The germline CDR1 and CDR2 sequences are DFQATT and SNEGSKA (reference sequence). The CDR3 has 13 amino acids. The CDR3 loop is CSARTGMNTEAFF. CDR3 DNA: TGCAGTGCTAGGACGGGGATGAACACTGAAGCTTTCTTT.

This clonotype was seen many times. The rearrangement joins TRBV2 to TRBJ2-3, with D possibly being TRBD1 (6 bases). V was trimmed by 5 bases and J by 0 bases, leaving 12 bases between them. Germline V CDR1 and CDR2: SNHLY, FYNNEI. The CDR3 contains 15 residues. The CDR3 nucleotides are TGTGCCAGCAGTCGAAGACAGGCTAGCACAGATACGCAGTATTTT. This codes for CASSRRQASTDTQYF.

The chain is built from TRBV19 and TRBJ1-4; D call uncertain. The CDR3 spans 15 residues. V shed 5 bases and J shed 4 bases, with 14 bases lying between them. The germline gives CDR1 LNHDA, CDR2 SQIVND (reference sequence). The CDR3 sequence: CASSPGRRSNEKLFF. The CDR3, as DNA: TGTGCCAGTAGTCCAGGACGCCGGAGTAATGAAAAACTGTTTTTT.

This clonotype was observed at least ten times. J is TRBJ2-1 and V is TRBV5-1, with D unresolved. Germline V gives CDR1 SGHRS, CDR2 YFSETQ. The V end lost 1 base, the J end lost 5 bases, and 4 bases lay between the germline ends. The CDR3 sequence is 12 residues long. The CDR3 DNA is TGCGCCAGCAGCTTGTCGCACAATGAGCAGTTCTTC. Protein product: CASSLSHNEQFF.

This clonotype came up many times. The chain is built from TRBV5-1 and TRBJ2-7, with D possibly matching TRBD2 (6 bases). V was clipped by 4 bases and J by 8 bases, with 22 bases between them. From germline, CDR1 is SGHRS and CDR2 YFSETQ. The CDR3 sequence is 15 residues long. This CDR3 is CASSPREASTTKQYF. CDR3 DNA: TGCGCCAGCAGCCCAAGGGAGGCGTCCACTACCAAGCAGTACTTC.

The chain is built from TRBV3-1 and TRBJ2-7; D remains ambiguous. This CDR3 region has 15 residues. Germline CDR1 and CDR2: LGHDT and YNNKEL (reference sequence). The V and J ends lost 4 bases and 5 bases respectively, with 18 bases between them. DNA for the CDR3: TGTGCCAGCAGCCTAACCTACGAGGTGGGCCACGAGCAGTACTTC. Residues: CASSLTYEVGHEQYF.

This clonotype was observed at least ten times. The rearrangement joins TRBV29-1 to TRBJ1-2; perhaps TRBD1 as D (5 bases). Trimming took off 4 bases at V and 8 bases at J, with 14 bases between the two ends. In germline, CDR1 is SQVTM, CDR2 ANQGSEA. CDR3 length equals 12 residues. CDR3 sequence (DNA): TGCAGCGTTGGAGGCAGGGAACTAGGCTACACCTTC. This codes for CSVGGRELGYTF.

This clonotype was seen ten or more times. The gene calls are TRBV15 and TRBJ1-2; weak D call: TRBD1 (6 bases). With 1 base removed from V and 7 bases from J, the gap between germline ends came to 13 bases. The CDR3 loop spans 14 amino acids. Germline V CDR1 and CDR2: LNHNV, YYDKDF (reference sequence). Written as DNA, the CDR3 is TGTGCCACCAGCAGAGGAGGGGGGGTGGGTGGCTACACCTTC. Encoded protein: CATSRGGGVGGYTF.

This clonotype was counted ten times or more. The chain links TRBV5-1 to TRBJ2-5; 12 nucleotides align to TRBD2. The CDR3 sequence is 16 residues long. In germline, CDR1 is SGHRS, CDR2 YFSETQ. V lost 4 bases, J lost 2 bases, and 6 bases stayed unmatched. The CDR3 sequence: CASSQTTSGGQETQYF. As DNA, the CDR3 is TGCGCCAGCAGCCAAACGACTAGCGGGGGACAAGAGACCCAGTACTTC.

The sample holds many counts of this clonotype. The genes are TRBV10-3 and TRBJ2-5; D is perhaps TRBD1 (6 bases). The CDR3 sequence is 13 residues long. V lost 8 bases and J lost 0, with 10 bases in between. Germline CDR1 and CDR2: ENHRY and SYGVKD. As DNA, the CDR3 is TGTGCCATCGCCGACAGGTACCAAGAGACCCAGTACTTC. Encoded protein: CAIADRYQETQYF.

This clonotype was detected many times. V is TRBV20-1 and J is TRBJ2-3; no firm D call. Trimming pared 6 bases from V and 2 bases from J, leaving 12 bases between. The CDR3 has 13 residues. CDR1 and CDR2 from the germline V gene are DFQATT and SNEGSKA (reference sequence). The CDR3, as DNA: TGCAGTGCCAGAAATCCTATCACAGATACGCAGTATTTT. Protein sequence: CSARNPITDTQYF.